This TCR beta chain was obtained from a study of blood T cell repertoires in COVID-19. Study-wide context: Material from acute and convalescent COVID-19 was sourced from the United States, Italy and Spain.

Some clones are missing from TCRdb's copy, which holds only in-frame ones; the method was immunoSEQ multiplex PCR. The table shows fewer than 150,000 clones, with 77% occurring only once. The CDR3 extends over 13 amino acids. Germline V gives CDR1 SGHDT, CDR2 YYEEEE. Between the trimmed V and J ends, which lost 4 bases and 4 bases, there was a span of 11 bases. This clone was counted a single time. Sequenced: peripheral blood. The TCR comes from a man at least 80 years old with acute or convalescent COVID-19. V is TRBV5-6 and J is TRBJ1-2; D is unclear. CDR3 sequence reads: CASSLSASYGYTF. CDR3 nucleotides: TGTGCCAGCAGCCTAAGCGCTAGCTATGGCTACACCTTC.